The present entry profiles one T cell receptor (beta chain) with its context. The antigen is undetermined. This record comes from a study of CD8+ T cells in alopecia areata. Study outcomes and limitations: Clonality exceeded that of normal scalp in lesional scalp, most notably in alopecia totalis/universalis.

The germline V gene has CDR1 MNHEY and CDR2 SMNVEV (reference sequence). CDR3 length equals 15 residues. V shed 8 bases and J 0 bases; nucleotides not matched to a gene: 6. cDNA serving as the sequencing template came from extracted, reverse transcribed RNA. Generated by immunoSEQ multiplex PCR, the TCRdb table keeps only in-frame clones and is missing some. In the table there are a few hundred thousand clones, 65% to 70% of which are singletons. This specimen consisted of CD4+ T cells sorted from blood, obtained at week 0. The rearrangement links TRBV27 to TRBJ2-7, with TRBD2 matching over 11 bases. This TCR was sampled from a human donor with alopecia areata. DNA of the CDR3: TGTGCCAGCCGGGGACTAGCGGATATCTCCTACGAGCAGTACTTC. It yields the protein CASRGLADISYEQYF.